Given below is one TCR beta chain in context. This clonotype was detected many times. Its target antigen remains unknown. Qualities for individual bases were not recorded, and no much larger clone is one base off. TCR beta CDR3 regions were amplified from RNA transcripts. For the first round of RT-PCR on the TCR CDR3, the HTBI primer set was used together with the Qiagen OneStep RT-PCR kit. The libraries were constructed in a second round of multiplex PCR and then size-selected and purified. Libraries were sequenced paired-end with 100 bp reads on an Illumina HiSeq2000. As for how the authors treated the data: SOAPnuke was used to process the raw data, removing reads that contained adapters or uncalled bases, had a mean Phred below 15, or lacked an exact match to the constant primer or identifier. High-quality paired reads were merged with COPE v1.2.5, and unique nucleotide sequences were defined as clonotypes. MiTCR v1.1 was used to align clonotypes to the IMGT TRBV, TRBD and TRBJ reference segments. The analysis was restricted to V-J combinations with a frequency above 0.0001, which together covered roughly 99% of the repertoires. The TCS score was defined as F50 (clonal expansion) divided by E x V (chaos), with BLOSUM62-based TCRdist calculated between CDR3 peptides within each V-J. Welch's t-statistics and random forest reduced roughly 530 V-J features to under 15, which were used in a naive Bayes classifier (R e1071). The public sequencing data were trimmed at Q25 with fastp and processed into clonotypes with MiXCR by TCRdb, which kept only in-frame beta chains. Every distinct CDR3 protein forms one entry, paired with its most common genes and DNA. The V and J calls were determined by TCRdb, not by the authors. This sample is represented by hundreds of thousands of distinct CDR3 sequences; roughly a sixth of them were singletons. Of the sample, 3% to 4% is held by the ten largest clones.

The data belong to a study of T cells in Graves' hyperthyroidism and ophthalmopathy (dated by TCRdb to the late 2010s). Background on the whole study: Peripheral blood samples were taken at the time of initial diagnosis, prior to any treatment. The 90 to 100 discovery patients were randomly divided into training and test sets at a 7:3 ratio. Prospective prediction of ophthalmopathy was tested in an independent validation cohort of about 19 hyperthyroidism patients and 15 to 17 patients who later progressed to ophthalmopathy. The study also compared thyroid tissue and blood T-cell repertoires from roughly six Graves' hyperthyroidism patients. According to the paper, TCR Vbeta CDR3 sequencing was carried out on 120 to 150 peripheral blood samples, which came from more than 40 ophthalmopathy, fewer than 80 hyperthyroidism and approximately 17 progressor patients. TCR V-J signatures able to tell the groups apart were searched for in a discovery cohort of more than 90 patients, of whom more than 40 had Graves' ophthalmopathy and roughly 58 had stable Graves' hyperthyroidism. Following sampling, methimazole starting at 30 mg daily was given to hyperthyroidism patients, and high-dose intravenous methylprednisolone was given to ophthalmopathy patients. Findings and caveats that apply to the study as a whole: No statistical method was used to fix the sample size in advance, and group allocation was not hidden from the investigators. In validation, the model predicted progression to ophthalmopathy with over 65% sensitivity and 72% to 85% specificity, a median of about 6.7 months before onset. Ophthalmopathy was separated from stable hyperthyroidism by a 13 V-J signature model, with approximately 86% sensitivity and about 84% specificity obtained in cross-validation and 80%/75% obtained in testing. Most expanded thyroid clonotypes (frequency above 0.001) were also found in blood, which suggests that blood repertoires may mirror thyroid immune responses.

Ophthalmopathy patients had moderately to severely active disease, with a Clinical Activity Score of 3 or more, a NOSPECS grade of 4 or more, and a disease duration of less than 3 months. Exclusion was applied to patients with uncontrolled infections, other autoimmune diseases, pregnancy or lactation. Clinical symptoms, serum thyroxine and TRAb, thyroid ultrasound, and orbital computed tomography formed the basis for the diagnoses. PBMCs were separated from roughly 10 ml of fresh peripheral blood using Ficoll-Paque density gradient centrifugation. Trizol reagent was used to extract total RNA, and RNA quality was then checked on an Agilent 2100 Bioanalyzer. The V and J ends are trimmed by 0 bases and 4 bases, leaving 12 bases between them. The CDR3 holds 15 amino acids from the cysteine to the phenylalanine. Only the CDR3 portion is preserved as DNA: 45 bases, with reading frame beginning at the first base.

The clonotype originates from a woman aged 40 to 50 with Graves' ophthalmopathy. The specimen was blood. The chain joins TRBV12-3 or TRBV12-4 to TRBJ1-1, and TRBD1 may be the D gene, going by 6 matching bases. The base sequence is TGTGCCAGCAGTTTAGCGTCTAGGGGGTCCACTGAAGCTTTCTTT. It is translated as CASSLASRGSTEAFF.